This TCR beta chain was documented in a study of response to subunit inactivated influenza vaccine (dated by TCRdb to 2016 to 2019). With regard to the full study: Deep quantitative T cell receptor repertoire profiling was used in the study to track responses to a trivalent subunit inactivated influenza vaccine. The paper's findings and limits, for the study overall: It was suggested by the authors that each seasonal influenza vaccination may recruit only a limited number of new T cells.

The germline V gene yields ENHRY for CDR1 and SYGVKD for CDR2. The V end loses 3 bases and the J end loses 6 bases, and a stretch of 23 bases separates them. There are 17 amino acids in the CDR3, from cysteine to phenylalanine inclusive. Here the CDR3 DNA is all that survives: 51 bases in frame from base 1. In the case of this clonotype: What antigen it recognizes has not been identified. Base qualities are not provided; no much larger clone lies one nucleotide away.

Library construction relied on RT-PCR. Sequencer: Illumina HiSeq 2500. TCRdb's own reprocessing of the public reads used fastp at Q25 and MiXCR and kept productive beta chains. Entries that share a CDR3 protein sequence are merged under the most common genes and DNA. The sample has 700,000 to 900,000 distinct CDR3 sequences on record, approximately 22% of them singletons. Roughly 10% of the sample goes to the ten largest clones. The sequence was collected from a man in his fifties who received an inactivated influenza vaccine. Donor details come from another sample of the same person, matched by shared clones. The sequence links TRBV10-3 to TRBJ2-5; matching of 5 bases hints at TRBD1 as the D gene. The sample was PBMCs from blood, taken about 5 days after vaccination. The CDR3 in this case is CAISDSSLGRERQTQYF. The bases read TGTGCCATCAGTGACTCATCATTGGGCAGGGAAAGGCAGACCCAGTACTTC.